This passage covers 23 T cell receptor beta chains from one sample sequenced in a study of control samples from healthy donors and cancer patients. Some clones are missing from TCRdb's copy, which holds only in-frame ones; the method was immunoSEQ multiplex PCR. The sample includes under 150,000 clones, 92% of them seen just once. Sequencing input: blood. All receptors derive from a young man in good health.

The CDR3 is CASGSRPRTGGGDEQFF. The CDR3 bases are TGTGCTAGTGGTTCCCGACCCCGGACAGGGGGCGGCGATGAGCAGTTCTTC. The chain couples TRBV12-5 to TRBJ2-1; TRBD1 matches at 11 bases. Losses at the gene ends were 4 bases for V and 8 bases for J; bases not matched to a gene: 13. CDR1 is LGHNT, CDR2 FRNRAP, per germline. This CDR3 has 17 amino acids.

The chain carries TRBV5-4 and TRBJ2-7, with 7 bases fitting TRBD1. Germline values: CDR1 SGHNT, CDR2 YYREEE (reference sequence). The CDR3 contains 15 residues. V was pared by 0 bases and J by 2 bases, with 5 bases of the junction left unmatched. For the CDR3, the DNA is TGTGCCAGCAGCTTGGAGCCTCAGGGGGCCTACGAGCAGTACTTC. It codes for CASSLEPQGAYEQYF.

The chain recombines TRBV27 with TRBJ2-7; a possible D gene is TRBD2 (5 bases). Germline assignment: CDR1 MNHEY and CDR2 SMNVEV (reference sequence). This CDR3 contains 13 residues. V dropped 2 bases and J dropped 2 bases, with 7 bases sitting between them. The CDR3 is CASSLEGAYEQYF. CDR3 nucleotides: TGTGCCAGCAGTTTAGAGGGCGCCTACGAGCAGTACTTC.

The chain links TRBV6-2 or TRBV6-3 to TRBJ1-3, with 7 bases fitting TRBD1. This CDR3 region has 14 residues. Germline CDR1 is MNHEY and CDR2 is SVGEGT. Trimming cost V 6 bases and J 6 bases; bases outside gene matches: 8. CDR3 coding DNA: TGTGCCAGCAGCTTCGACAGGGTGGCAAACACCATATATTTT. Its translation: CASSFDRVANTIYF.

This sequence joins TRBV25-1 and TRBJ2-7, with D maybe TRBD2 (6 bases). The CDR3 length is 14 residues. CDR1 is MGHDK, CDR2 SYGVNS, per germline. Trimming took 4 bases from V and 2 from J, leaving 12 bases between them. The CDR3 DNA is TGTGCCAGCAGTGGGCGGGGCCCTACCTACGAGCAGTACTTC. Encoded protein: CASSGRGPTYEQYF.

This chain links TRBV4-1 with TRBJ1-1; weak D call: TRBD1 (5 bases). V was shortened by 5 bases and J by 2 bases, with 9 bases between the two germline ends. Germline CDR1 and CDR2: MGHRA and YSYEKL. The CDR3 covers 13 residues. CDR3 DNA sequence: TGCGCCAGCAGCACGACAGAAAACACTGAAGCTTTCTTT. Encoded protein: CASSTTENTEAFF.

The rearrangement links TRBV14 to TRBJ2-7, with 7 bases that match TRBD2. The ends lost 3 bases at V and 2 bases at J; junction bases unmatched: 7. Looked up from germline, CDR1 is SGHDN and CDR2 is FVKESK. This CDR3 comprises 15 residues. CDR3 bases: TGTGCCAGCAGCCACCCCCGGGACTACACCTACGAGCAGTACTTC. Its protein product is CASSHPRDYTYEQYF.

The rearrangement joins TRBV6-2 or TRBV6-3 to TRBJ2-7, with 7 bases fitting TRBD1. The trim removed 6 bases at V and 3 bases at J, leaving 8 bases unmatched. This CDR3 has 14 amino acids. Germline-derived CDR1 and CDR2 are MNHEY and SVGEGT. In DNA form, the CDR3 reads TGTGCCAGCAGCCCGTCGGACAGGCACTACGAGCAGTACTTC. It codes for CASSPSDRHYEQYF.

The chain links TRBV30 to TRBJ1-2; 10 bases agree with TRBD1. Germline V gene lookup returns CDR1 GTSNPN and CDR2 SVGIG (reference sequence). The trim removed 5 bases at V and 5 bases at J, leaving 5 bases unmatched. This CDR3 contains 13 residues. DNA of the CDR3: TGTGCCTGGGGGACAGGGGTGCTGTATGGCTACACCTTC. It is translated as CAWGTGVLYGYTF.

The chain uses TRBV10-3 and TRBJ1-3; tentatively, D is TRBD1 (5 bases). Trimming took off 10 bases at V and 4 bases at J, with 17 bases between the two ends. Germline CDR1 and CDR2: ENHRY and SYGVKD. This CDR3 contains 14 residues. CDR3 sequence reads: CATKGSVFGNTIYF. In DNA form, the CDR3 reads TGTGCCACGAAGGGGTCGGTCTTCGGAAACACCATATATTTT.

The genes are TRBV30 and TRBJ1-1; 7 bases line up with TRBD1. The V gene's germline CDR1 is GTSNPN and CDR2 SVGIG (reference sequence). This CDR3 is 14 amino acids long. The V and J ends lost 3 bases and 4 bases, in that order; junction bases with no gene match: 8. Written as DNA, the CDR3 is TGTGCCTGGAGAAGACAGGGTTTATCCACTGAAGCTTTCTTT. Translated: CAWRRQGLSTEAFF.

In regard to this clone: One junction end does not reproduce the germline sequence, and a read error may be involved. This sequence joins TRBV7-7 and TRBJ2-2, with 8 bases that match TRBD1. The germline gives CDR1 SSHAT, CDR2 FNYEAQ (reference sequence). CDR3 size: 16 residues. This CDR3 is CASSPDRGQNTGELFF. In DNA, the CDR3 is TGTGCTAGCAGCCCTGACAGGGGCCAGAACACCGGGGAGCTGTTTTTT. The complete variable domain, with remaining parts taken from reference TRBV7-7 and TRBJ2-2, reads GAGVSQSPRYKVTKRGQDVTLRCDPISSHATLYWYQQALGQGPEFLTYFNYEAQPDKSGLPSDRFSAERPEGSISTLTIQRTEQRDSAMYRCASSPDRGQNTGELFFGEGSRLTVL.

This sequence joins TRBV30 and TRBJ1-1; tentatively, D is TRBD1 (6 bases). Germline CDR1 and CDR2: GTSNPN and SVGIG (reference sequence). This CDR3 has 13 residues. V was cut by 3 bases and J by 5 bases, with 13 bases left in between. The CDR3 DNA sequence: TGTGCCTGGAGGAAGGGGGGCCGAACTGAAGCTTTCTTT. Its translation is CAWRKGGRTEAFF. The full variable domain, rest sourced from reference TRBV30 and TRBJ1-1, is SQTIHQWPATLVQPVGSPLSLECTVEGTSNPNLYWYRQAAGRGLQLLFYSVGIGQISSEVPQNLSASRPQDRQFILSSKKLLLSDSGFYLCAWRKGGRTEAFFGQGTRLTVV.

The CDR3 bases are TGTGCCAGCAGTGACGGACTAGCGACCAATGAGCAGTTCTTC. It is translated as CASSDGLATNEQFF. The rearrangement links TRBV6-4 to TRBJ2-1; the match to TRBD2 covers 9 bases. The germline CDR1 and CDR2 sequences are MRHNA and SNTAGT. Unmatched junction bases numbered 2, after V lost 2 bases and J lost 6 bases. This CDR3 has 14 residues.

This chain connects TRBV3-1 (or the pseudogene TRBV3-2) to TRBJ2-5, with 13 bases that match TRBD2. This CDR3 contains 17 residues. CDR1 and CDR2 from the germline V gene are LGHDT and YNNKEL (reference sequence). J gave up 5 bases and V 4 bases, and 10 bases lay outside the gene matches. Here the CDR3 reads CASSLGTSGISRETQYF. The CDR3 DNA is TGTGCCAGCAGCCTAGGGACTAGCGGGATCAGTCGGGAGACCCAGTACTTC.

This clone was found a few times. The identical CDR3 is also encoded by other nucleotide sequences in the sample. The chain employs TRBV28 and TRBJ2-2, with TRBD1 identical over 7 bases. Germline assignment: CDR1 MDHEN and CDR2 SYDVKM. Trimming at V came to 7 bases and at J to 5 bases, leaving 13 bases not matched to a gene. The CDR3 loop spans 16 amino acids. This chain's CDR3 is CASNPGRGGGTGELFF. CDR3 nucleotides: TGTGCCAGCAACCCGGGTCGAGGGGGCGGAACCGGGGAGCTGTTTTTT.

V is TRBV29-1 and J is TRBJ2-1; D is ambiguous. The germline V gene has CDR1 SQVTM and CDR2 ANQGSEA. The CDR3 spans 12 residues. The V and J ends lost 4 bases and 12 bases respectively, with 16 bases between them. CDR3 loop: CSVASNPDGQFF. The CDR3 DNA sequence: TGCAGCGTTGCGTCAAATCCTGACGGGCAGTTCTTC.

This chain joins TRBV9 and TRBJ1-1; possible D gene TRBD1, 6 bases. This CDR3 is built from 13 residues. The germline V gene has CDR1 SGDLS and CDR2 YYNGEE. V lost 4 bases to trimming and J lost 2 bases, with 9 bases between them. The CDR3 nucleotides are TGTGCCAGCAGCTGGGACACCAACACTGAAGCTTTCTTT. It is translated as CASSWDTNTEAFF.

J is TRBJ1-4 and V is TRBV19, with D perhaps matching TRBD1 (6 bases). Trimming cost V 1 base and J 6 bases, with 9 bases left between them. Germline V gene sequence: CDR1 LNHDA, CDR2 SQIVND (reference sequence). The CDR3 is 14 residues long. DNA for the CDR3: TGTGCCAGTAGTATAGGGACAGCGGATGAAAAACTGTTTTTT. Translated: CASSIGTADEKLFF.

The J gene is TRBJ1-1, the V gene TRBV19; TRBD1 matches at 9 bases. The CDR3 length is 13 residues. Germline CDR1 LNHDA, CDR2 SQIVND (reference sequence). J gave up 5 bases and V 4 bases, and 2 bases lay outside the gene matches. The CDR3 DNA reads TGTGCCAGTAGTAGGGACAGGGATACTGAAGCTTTCTTT. Translated: CASSRDRDTEAFF.

The chain couples TRBV30 to TRBJ1-2; D not certain. The CDR3 consists of 12 residues. The V end lost 2 bases, the J end lost 4 bases, and 8 bases lay between the germline ends. The germline CDR1 and CDR2 sequences are GTSNPN and SVGIG (reference sequence). CDR3 residues: CAWSTGLYGYTF. DNA of the CDR3: TGTGCCTGGAGTACCGGACTCTATGGCTACACCTTC. The entire variable domain, with the rest obtained from reference TRBV30 and TRBJ1-2, is as follows: SQTIHQWPATLVQPVGSPLSLECTVEGTSNPNLYWYRQAAGRGLQLLFYSVGIGQISSEVPQNLSASRPQDRQFILSSKKLLLSDSGFYLCAWSTGLYGYTFGSGTRLTVV.

This chain connects TRBV28 to TRBJ1-6; no reliable D call. The CDR3 sequence is 12 residues long. Trimming cost V 3 bases and J 10 bases, with 7 bases left between them. Germline CDR1 MDHEN, CDR2 SYDVKM. The CDR3: CASSFSQSPLHF. DNA for the CDR3: TGTGCCAGCAGTTTTTCGCAATCACCCCTCCACTTT.

The genes are TRBV25-1 and TRBJ2-1; D is possibly TRBD2 (6 bases). Germline V gives CDR1 MGHDK, CDR2 SYGVNS. Between the trimmed V and J ends, which lost 7 bases and 2 bases, there was a span of 18 bases. The CDR3 runs 16 residues. The CDR3 loop reads CASNTGSGDTYNEQFF. Written as DNA, the CDR3 is TGTGCCAGCAACACGGGTAGCGGAGATACCTACAATGAGCAGTTCTTC.